Below, one T cell receptor beta chain is given with its context. Using immunoSEQ multiplex PCR, the repertoire was profiled, and TCRdb retains in-frame clones only, with some absent. The sample has around 80,000 clones; roughly 94% are singletons. The V and J ends lost 7 bases and 3 bases, in that order; junction bases with no gene match: 5. The CDR3 runs to 14 residues. Per the germline V gene, CDR1 is SGHNT and CDR2 is YYREEE (reference sequence). The sample originates from a study of T cell changes during pregnancy in multiple sclerosis. Sequencing was performed on peripheral blood, taken before pregnancy. The source is a female donor with multiple sclerosis, enrolled in a pregnancy study. The rearrangement joins TRBV5-4 to TRBJ2-3; TRBD1 matches at 10 bases. In DNA, the CDR3 is TGTGCCAGCGGACAGGGGGGAAAAACAGATACGCAGTATTTT. Translating it yields CASGQGGKTDTQYF.